The entry below describes one T cell receptor beta chain. Here immunoSEQ multiplex PCR was the method, and the copy in TCRdb shows in-frame clones only, minus some. The table lists roughly 60,000 clones, roughly 88% of them singletons. The CDR3 extends over 15 amino acids. Looked up from germline, CDR1 is SGHTA and CDR2 is FQGTGA. The V end was cut by 2 bases, the J end by 4 bases, with 13 bases between. The entry originates in a study of OX40 agonist ivuxolimab in advanced cancers. Overall study context: Patients took ivuxolimab, an agonistic anti-OX40 (CD134) antibody. Patients in the trial were receiving intravenous ivuxolimab every 2 weeks, at doses of 0.01 to 10 mg/kg.

The chain is built from TRBV7-3 and TRBJ2-3; a weak D match, TRBD2 (5 bases). Material: CD4+ or CD8+ T cells sorted from blood, obtained in a trial of the OX40 agonist ivuxolimab. The source of this sequence is an adult with an advanced solid tumor such as melanoma, head and neck, liver or kidney cancer. The CDR3 DNA sequence: TGTGCCAGCAGCTTAGGAACATCGGAGGCAGATACGCAGTATTTT. Its translation is CASSLGTSEADTQYF.